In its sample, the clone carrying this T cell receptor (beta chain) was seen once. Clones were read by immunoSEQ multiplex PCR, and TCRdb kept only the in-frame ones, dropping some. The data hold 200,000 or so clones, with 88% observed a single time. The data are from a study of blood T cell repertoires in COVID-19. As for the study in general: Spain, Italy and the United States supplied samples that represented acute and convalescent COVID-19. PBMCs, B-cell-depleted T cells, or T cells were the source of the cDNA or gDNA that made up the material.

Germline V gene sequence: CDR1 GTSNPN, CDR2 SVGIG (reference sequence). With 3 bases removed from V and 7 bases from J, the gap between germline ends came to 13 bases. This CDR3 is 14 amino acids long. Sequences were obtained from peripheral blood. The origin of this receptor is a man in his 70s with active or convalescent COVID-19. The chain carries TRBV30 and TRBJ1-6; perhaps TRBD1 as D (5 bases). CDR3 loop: CAWRGLLSNSPLHF. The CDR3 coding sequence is TGTGCCTGGAGGGGACTCCTATCCAATTCACCCCTCCACTTT.